The present TCR beta chain was sequenced within a study of T cells in Graves' hyperthyroidism and ophthalmopathy. This clonotype was seen ten or more times. What it binds is unknown. Based on clinical symptoms, serum thyroxine and TRAb, thyroid ultrasound and orbital computed tomography, diagnoses were reached. It was RNA transcripts that yielded the amplified TCR beta CDR3 regions. Primed by the HTBI set, a first-round RT-PCR was run on the TCR CDR3. From the multiplex PCR reads, TCRdb called clonotypes with MiXCR, one entry per CDR3 protein. The table lists some 440,000 distinct CDR3 sequences, approximately 14% of them singletons. Per germline, CDR1 GTSNPN and CDR2 SVGIG (reference sequence). This CDR3 region has 14 residues. Trimming pared 0 bases from V and 9 bases from J, leaving 15 bases between. Whole-study results and caveats: Ophthalmopathy and stable hyperthyroidism were told apart by a 13 V-J model.

V gene TRBV30 combines with J gene TRBJ2-1; the D call may be TRBD1 or TRBD2 (7 bases each). The material sequenced was blood. This TCR was sampled from a woman younger than 30 with Graves' hyperthyroidism. The CDR3 bases are TGTGCCTGGAGTGTACGGTCAGGGGGGGGTGAGCAGTTCTTC. It is translated as CAWSVRSGGGEQFF.